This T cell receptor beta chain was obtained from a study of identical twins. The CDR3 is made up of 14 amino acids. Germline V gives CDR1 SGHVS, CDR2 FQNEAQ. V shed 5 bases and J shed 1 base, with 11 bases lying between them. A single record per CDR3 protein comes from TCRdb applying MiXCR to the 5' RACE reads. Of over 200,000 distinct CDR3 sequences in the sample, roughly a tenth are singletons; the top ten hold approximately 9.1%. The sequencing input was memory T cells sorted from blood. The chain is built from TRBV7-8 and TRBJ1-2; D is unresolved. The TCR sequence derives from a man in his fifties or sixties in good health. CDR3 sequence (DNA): TGTGCCAGCAGCACGAGTCGGAATAACTATGGCTACACCTTC. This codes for CASSTSRNNYGYTF.